This T cell receptor (beta chain) appears in the sequencing data of a study of T cells in Graves' hyperthyroidism and ophthalmopathy. Lactation, pregnancy, other autoimmune disease or uncontrolled infection excluded patients. The CDR3 regions of TCR beta were amplified from RNA transcripts. First-round RT-PCR targeting the TCR CDR3 was performed with the HTBI primer set. Each CDR3 protein gets one entry after TCRdb re-called the multiplex PCR reads with MiXCR. Of roughly 380,000 distinct CDR3 sequences in the sample, approximately 15% are singletons; the top ten hold about 10%. This clonotype has only a few counts. The CDR3 has 15 amino acids. With 6 bases clipped from V and 3 bases from J, the junction kept 8 bases outside the gene matches. Germline V CDR1 and CDR2: LNHDA, SQIVND (reference sequence).

The receptor comes from a woman aged 55-75 years with Graves' hyperthyroidism. This chain links TRBV19 with TRBJ1-3, with 7 bases that match TRBD1. What was sequenced was blood. Written as DNA, the CDR3 is TGTGCCAGTAGCCCTGACAGGGCCAATGGAAACACCATATATTTT. Translating it yields CASSPDRANGNTIYF. Full variable domain (remainder filled in from reference TRBV19 and TRBJ1-3): DGGITQSPKYLFRKEGQNVTLSCEQNLNHDAMYWYRQDPGQGLRLIYYSQIVNDFQKGDIAEGYSVSREKKESFPLTVTSAQKNPTAFYLCASSPDRANGNTIYFGEGSWLTVV.